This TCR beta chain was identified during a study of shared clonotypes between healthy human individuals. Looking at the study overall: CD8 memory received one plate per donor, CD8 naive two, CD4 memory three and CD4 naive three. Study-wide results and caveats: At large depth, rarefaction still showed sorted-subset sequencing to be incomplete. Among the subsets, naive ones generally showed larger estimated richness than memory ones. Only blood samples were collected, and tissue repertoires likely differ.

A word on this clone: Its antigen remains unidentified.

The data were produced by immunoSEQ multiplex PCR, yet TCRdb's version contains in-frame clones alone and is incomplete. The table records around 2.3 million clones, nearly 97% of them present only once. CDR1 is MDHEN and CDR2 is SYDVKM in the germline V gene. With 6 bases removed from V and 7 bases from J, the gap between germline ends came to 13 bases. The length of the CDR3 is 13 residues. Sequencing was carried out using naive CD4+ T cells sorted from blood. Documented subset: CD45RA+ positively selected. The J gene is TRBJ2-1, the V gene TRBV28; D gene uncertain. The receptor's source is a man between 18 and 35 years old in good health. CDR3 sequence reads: CASRPGGENEQFF. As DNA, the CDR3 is TGTGCCAGCAGGCCCGGTGGGGAAAATGAGCAGTTCTTC.